A single sample gave rise to the 27 T cell receptor beta chains below, sequenced in a study of tumor-infiltrating lymphocytes in primary liver carcinoma. The authors made TCR beta cDNA from about 500 ng total RNA with a constant-region primer. The TCR beta library was amplified through three nested multiplex PCR rounds in a modified ARM-PCR procedure. With TRBV1-TRBV30 forward primers and a C-beta reverse primer, the first two PCR rounds were run for approximately 9 cycles each. TCRdb fed the multiplex PCR reads into MiXCR, producing one record per CDR3 protein. Among about 310,000 distinct CDR3 sequences listed, 50% to 60% were seen once. The source of the blood RNA was unsorted whole blood, and germline DNA was extracted as well. Input material: peripheral blood. All receptors come from a woman aged 25 to 39 with primary liver carcinoma and hepatitis B virus infection.

This clonotype appeared a few times. The rearrangement uses TRBV4-1 and TRBJ2-7, with no clear D. Per the germline V gene, CDR1 is MGHRA and CDR2 is YSYEKL. The length of the CDR3 is 14 residues. Between the trimmed V and J ends, which lost 5 bases and 6 bases, there was a span of 17 bases. CDR3: CASSAGWQYGEQYF. CDR3 nucleotide sequence: TGCGCCAGCAGCGCAGGCTGGCAGTATGGCGAGCAGTACTTC.

Only a few counts were recorded for this clonotype. V usage is TRBV10-3 and J usage is TRBJ2-3, with D perhaps matching TRBD1 or TRBD2 (5 bases each). Trimming stripped 4 bases from V and 11 bases from J, with 16 bases between. The length of the CDR3 is 13 residues. Germline V gives CDR1 ENHRY, CDR2 SYGVKD. CDR3 amino acids: CAISAGTEPGQYF. The CDR3 DNA follows: TGTGCCATCAGTGCCGGGACGGAACCTGGGCAGTATTTT.

As regards this clonotype: Possible read error: a much larger clone is one base away. CDR3 sequence (DNA): TGTGCCAGCAGCCCAACAAGGAGGGGGGAGCTGTTTTTT. It specifies CASSPTRRGELFF. The J gene is TRBJ2-2, the V gene TRBV12-3 or TRBV12-4, with a tentative D call TRBD2 (5 bases). CDR3 length: 13 residues. V lost 6 bases and J 8 bases, leaving 13 bases between the germline ends.

The chain combines TRBV11-1 with TRBJ2-3; D assignment may be TRBD1 or TRBD2 (5 bases each). The CDR3 is 15 amino acids. Per germline, CDR1 SGHAT and CDR2 FQDESV (reference sequence). The CDR3 protein is CANSLDGGFTDTQYF. The CDR3 coding sequence is TGTGCAAACAGCTTAGATGGGGGTTTCACAGATACGCAGTATTTT.

This clonotype was observed at least ten times. This chain uses TRBV28 with TRBJ2-1, with no clear D. The CDR3 has 16 amino acids. CDR1 and CDR2 from the germline V gene are MDHEN and SYDVKM. Trimming took off 5 bases at V and 0 bases at J, with 14 bases between the two ends. The CDR3 sequence is CASSPPSLGSYNEQFF. DNA for the CDR3: TGTGCCAGCAGTCCACCTTCACTTGGCTCCTACAATGAGCAGTTCTTC.

Of note for this clonotype: It may be a read error: a sequence one base away is much more abundant. CDR3 amino acids: CACSTWAERFF. DNA of the CDR3: TGTGCCTGCAGTACATGGGCCGAGCGGTTCTTC. This chain joins TRBV11-2 and TRBJ2-1, with unresolved D. The CDR3 totals 11 residues. CDR1 SGHAT and CDR2 FQNNGV come from the germline V gene.

With regard to this clonotype: A much larger clone sits a single nucleotide away, making a read error possible. The chain carries TRBV12-3 or TRBV12-4 and TRBJ2-1, with D perhaps assigned TRBD1 or TRBD2 (6 bases each). The CDR3 is 14 amino acids. With 5 bases removed from V and 10 bases from J, the gap between germline ends came to 18 bases. CDR3 nucleotides: TGTGCCAGCAGTCTCACGGGGGCTTCCTACGAGCAGTTCTTC. Protein sequence: CASSLTGASYEQFF.

For this clonotype: A single base separates this from a much larger clone, so it may be a read error. The chain recombines TRBV12-3 or TRBV12-4 with TRBJ1-5; 10 nucleotides line up with TRBD1. With V trimmed by 7 bases and J by 7 bases, 7 bases remained unmatched. The CDR3 length is 14 residues. CDR3 sequence (DNA): TGTGCCAGCATCAAGACAGGGGGCGGGCAGCCCCAGCATTTT. Translating it yields CASIKTGGGQPQHF.

As concerns this clonotype: A read error may explain this, as a much larger clone is one base away. The chain employs TRBV6-6 and TRBJ1-5; 12 nucleotides agree with TRBD1. The CDR3 loop spans 18 amino acids. The germline CDR1 and CDR2 sequences are MNHNY and SVGAGI (reference sequence). The CDR3 region has the DNA TGTGCCAGCAGTCTGGGACAGGGGGCCTCTTATAGCAATCGGCCCCAGCATTTT. This codes for CASSLGQGASYSNRPQHF.

In this sample, this clonotype turned up many times. The V call is TRBV11-2, the J call TRBJ2-5; 9 nucleotides match TRBD2. The germline V gene encodes CDR1 SGHAT and CDR2 FQNNGV. CDR3 length: 14 amino acids. With V trimmed by 3 bases and J by 7 bases, 6 bases remained unmatched. The CDR3 DNA follows: TGTGCCAGCAGCTTGTCTAGCGGGATTGGGACCCAGTACTTC. Residues: CASSLSSGIGTQYF.

The sample holds a few counts of this clonotype. The CDR3 protein is CASRTSAGNTIYF. The CDR3 coding sequence is TGTGCCAGCAGGACCTCTGCTGGAAACACCATATATTTT. The chain links TRBV12-3 or TRBV12-4 to TRBJ1-3; D gene unclear. V was trimmed by 6 bases and J by 2 bases, leaving 8 bases between them. The CDR3 runs to 13 residues.

Of note for this clonotype: Germline is not matched at one junction end, which may reflect a read error. The chain combines TRBV12-3 or TRBV12-4 with TRBJ2-7; the D is unclear. CDR3 size: 12 residues. This CDR3 reads CASSLVSYEQCF. CDR3 bases: TGTGCCAGCAGTTTAGTTTCCTACGAGCAGTGCTTC.

This sequence joins TRBV7-9 and TRBJ1-6, with D possibly TRBD1 on 6 matching bases. V was clipped by 4 bases and J by 10 bases, with 14 bases between them. The V gene's germline CDR1 is SEHNR and CDR2 FQNEAQ (reference sequence). The CDR3 is 14 amino acids. Here the CDR3 reads CASSSDRIRSPLHF. CDR3 sequence (DNA): TGTGCCAGCAGCTCTGACAGGATCAGATCACCCCTCCACTTT.

The chain is built from TRBV19 and TRBJ2-1; TRBD2 agrees at 7 bases. The CDR3 sequence is 16 residues long. CDR1 is LNHDA and CDR2 is SQIVND in the germline V gene (reference sequence). With V trimmed by 5 bases and J by 3 bases, 10 bases remained unmatched. The CDR3 region is CASSPKSGKSYNEQFF. As DNA, the CDR3 is TGTGCCAGTAGTCCTAAAAGCGGGAAGAGCTACAATGAGCAGTTCTTC. The full variable domain, its missing parts supplied by reference TRBV19 and TRBJ2-1, is DGGITQSPKYLFRKEGQNVTLSCEQNLNHDAMYWYRQDPGQGLRLIYYSQIVNDFQKGDIAEGYSVSREKKESFPLTVTSAQKNPTAFYLCASSPKSGKSYNEQFFGPGTRLTVL.

To note about this clonotype: A read error may account for a junction end that differs from germline. The CDR3 nucleotides are TGTGCTAGCAGTCCCCCCGTTCCGGGACTAGCGGGACAGAATAAGCAGTTCTTC. Translating gives CASSPPVPGLAGQNKQFF. The V and J genes are TRBV12-3 or TRBV12-4 and TRBJ2-1; 13 bases map to TRBD2. The CDR3 runs to 18 residues.

Only a few counts were recorded for this clonotype. The genes are TRBV12-3 or TRBV12-4 and TRBJ1-1; D is ambiguous. V was shortened by 6 bases and J by 3 bases, with 14 bases between the two germline ends. The CDR3 is 14 amino acids. As DNA, the CDR3 is TGTGCCAGCAGCAGAGGTCGGTGGGACACTGAAGCTTTCTTT. This gives the protein CASSRGRWDTEAFF.

Note on this clonotype: The final CDR3 position lacks the conserved phenylalanine or tryptophan, pointing to a likely read error. The DNA is omitted, as the CDR3 cannot be located on it reliably, and the CDR3 follows TCRdb's listing. This chain joins TRBV11-2 and TRBJ2-3; the table's TRBD1 call for D was not verified on the DNA. The V gene's germline CDR1 is SGHAT and CDR2 FQNNGV. The CDR3 is made up of 11 amino acids, end residues included. The CDR3 is CASGPRQGAYL.

Many counts were recorded for this clonotype. The DNA for the CDR3 is TGTGCCAGCAGTTTAACCCCCCCGGTGGGTTGGGAGCAGTTCTTC. This translates into CASSLTPPVGWEQFF. This chain joins TRBV12-3 or TRBV12-4 and TRBJ2-1; D gene uncertain. V was trimmed by 2 bases and J by 10 bases, leaving 18 bases between them. This CDR3 is built from 15 residues.

The chain combines TRBV7-9 with TRBJ2-6, with a tentative D call TRBD2 (6 bases). Germline CDR1 and CDR2: SEHNR and FQNEAQ (reference sequence). The germline V and J ends were trimmed by 3 bases and 0 bases, with 9 bases remaining between them. The CDR3 loop spans 16 amino acids. CDR3 in DNA: TGTGCCAGCAGCTTTAGGGGAGGCTCTGGGGCCAACGTCCTGACTTTC. Protein product: CASSFRGGSGANVLTF.

This clonotype was detected a few times. V and J are TRBV5-6 and TRBJ1-1; D unclear. CDR3 size: 13 residues. CDR1 is SGHDT and CDR2 is YYEEEE in the germline V gene. The ends were cut back, 0 bases at V and 7 bases at J, with 10 bases in the middle. The CDR3 nucleotides are TGTGCCAGCAGCTTGGACGGTAGTATTGAAGCTTTCTTT. Residues: CASSLDGSIEAFF.

This clonotype was seen only a few times. This rearrangement joins TRBV1 to TRBJ2-7; the table's D call, TRBD2, has no DNA check behind it. TRBV1 corresponds to a pseudogene. This CDR3 contains 18 residues. CDR3 sequence reads: CTSSQHPPGRLVGYEQYF. The CDR3 DNA reads as TGCACCAGCAGCCAGCATCCACCTGGGAGACTAGTGGGTTACGAGCAGTACTTC.

Of note for this clonotype: A junction end diverges from the germline sequence, so it may reflect a read error. The chain uses TRBV6-6 and TRBJ2-1, with TRBD2 as a possible D gene (6 bases). The CDR3 extends over 19 amino acids. Germline CDR1 MNHNY, CDR2 SVGAGI (reference sequence). CDR3 protein: CASSHSIAGGVQTYNEQFF. CDR3 DNA: TGTGCCAGCAGTCACTCGATAGCCGGAGGGGTTCAGACCTACAATGAGCAGTTCTTC.

Remarks on this clonotype: Germline and junction disagree at one end, which may indicate a read error. The V and J genes are TRBV16 and TRBJ1-1, with D unclear. The CDR3 runs 12 residues. Germline V gene sequence: CDR1 KGHSY, CDR2 FQNENV. The CDR3 sequence is CASSQPGDPAFF. The CDR3 DNA sequence: TGTGCTAGCAGCCAACCTGGAGACCCGGCTTTCTTT.

Comment on this clonotype: One junction end does not reproduce the germline sequence, and a read error may be involved. The gene calls are TRBV5-5 and TRBJ2-2; D might be TRBD2 (6 bases). The CDR3 consists of 15 residues. The V gene's germline CDR1 is SGHKS and CDR2 YYEKEE (reference sequence). Here the CDR3 reads CASSLVLVSTGGLFF. The CDR3 DNA sequence: TGTGCCAGCAGCTTGGTATTAGTAAGCACCGGGGGGCTGTTTTTT.

As regards this clonotype: A junction end diverges from the germline sequence, so it may reflect a read error. The V and J genes are TRBV12-3 or TRBV12-4 and TRBJ1-4, with D tentatively TRBD1 (6 bases). The CDR3 covers 14 residues. The CDR3 coding sequence is TGTGTCAGCAGTAAGGGGGTGCGCAGTGAAAAACTGTTTTTT. Residues: CVSSKGVRSEKLFF.

On this clonotype itself: This may be a read error, as it is one base from a much larger clone. V is TRBV4-3 and J is TRBJ2-4; a possible D gene is TRBD2 (5 bases). The CDR3 loop spans 15 amino acids. Germline CDR1 is LGHNA and CDR2 is YSLEER. V was trimmed by 4 bases and J by 8 bases, leaving 18 bases between them. For the CDR3, the DNA is TGCGCCAGCAGCCGACGGCCAGCGATGGAGGACATTCAGTACTTC. This encodes CASSRRPAMEDIQYF.

A note on this clonotype: Since the CDR3 does not end with the conserved phenylalanine or tryptophan, this likely comes from a read error. The chain recombines TRBV14 with TRBJ2-3, with D hard to call. Germline values: CDR1 SGHDN, CDR2 FVKESK. Trimming removed 1 base from V and 1 base from J, with 9 bases in between. The CDR3 covers 15 residues. CDR3 region: CASSQAPTRTDTQYL. In nucleotides, the CDR3 is TGTGCCAGCAGCCAAGCCCCCACCCGCACAGATACGCAGTATTTG.